The subject of this entry is one T cell receptor (beta chain). This specimen comes from a study of blood T cell repertoires in COVID-19. Study-level background: The origin of the acute and convalescent COVID-19 samples was the United States, Italy and Spain. Sample material is recorded as cDNA or gDNA derived from T cells, B-cell-depleted T cells, or PBMCs.

This table comes from immunoSEQ multiplex PCR, and its TCRdb copy is limited to in-frame clones, with some not included. The repertoire holds approximately 74,000 clones, with approximately 80% as singletons. Sequences were obtained from peripheral blood. This TCR was sampled from an elderly man with active or convalescent COVID-19.

The CDR3: CASRRTGTSGNTIYF. The CDR3 DNA reads as TGTGCCAGCAGACGAACAGGGACCTCTGGAAACACCATATATTTT. V and J are TRBV6-5 and TRBJ1-3; a possible D gene is TRBD1 (6 bases). The CDR3 runs to 15 residues. Germline V gene sequence: CDR1 MNHEY, CDR2 SVGAGI. V was cut by 6 bases and J by 0 bases, with 12 bases left in between.